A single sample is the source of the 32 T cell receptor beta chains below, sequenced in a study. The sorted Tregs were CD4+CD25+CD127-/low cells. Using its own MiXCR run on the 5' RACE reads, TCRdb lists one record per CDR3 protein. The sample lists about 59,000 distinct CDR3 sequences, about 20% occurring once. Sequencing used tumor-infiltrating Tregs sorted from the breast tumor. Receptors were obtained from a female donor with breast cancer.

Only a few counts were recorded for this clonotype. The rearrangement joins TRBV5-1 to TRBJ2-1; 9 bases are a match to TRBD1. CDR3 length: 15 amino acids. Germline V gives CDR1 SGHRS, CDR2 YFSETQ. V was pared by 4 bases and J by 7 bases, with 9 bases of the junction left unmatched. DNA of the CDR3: TGCGCCAGCAGCCCCACAGGGGGCGGCAAGAATGAGCAGTTCTTC. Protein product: CASSPTGGGKNEQFF.

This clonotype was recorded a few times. The CDR3 DNA follows: TGCGCCAGCAGCCAAGACGGCAGAAGGAACACTGAAGCTTTCTTT. Its translation: CASSQDGRRNTEAFF. The chain combines TRBV4-1 with TRBJ1-1; no firm D call. V lost 0 bases and J lost 1, with 9 bases in between. Germline V gene data show CDR1 as MGHRA and CDR2 as YSYEKL. The CDR3 is 15 residues long.

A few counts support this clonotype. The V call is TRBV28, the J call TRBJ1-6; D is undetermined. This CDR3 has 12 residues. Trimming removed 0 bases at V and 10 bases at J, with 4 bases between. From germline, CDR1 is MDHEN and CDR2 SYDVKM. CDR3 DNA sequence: TGTGCCAGCAGTTTATGGGCATCACCCCTCCACTTT. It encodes CASSLWASPLHF.

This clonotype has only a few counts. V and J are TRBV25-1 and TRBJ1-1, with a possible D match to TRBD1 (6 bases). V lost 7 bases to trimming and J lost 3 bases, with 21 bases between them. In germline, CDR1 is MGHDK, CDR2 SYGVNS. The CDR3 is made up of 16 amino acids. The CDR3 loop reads CASTESFTGRDTEAFF. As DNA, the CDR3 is TGTGCCAGCACCGAGAGCTTCACAGGGAGGGACACTGAAGCTTTCTTT.

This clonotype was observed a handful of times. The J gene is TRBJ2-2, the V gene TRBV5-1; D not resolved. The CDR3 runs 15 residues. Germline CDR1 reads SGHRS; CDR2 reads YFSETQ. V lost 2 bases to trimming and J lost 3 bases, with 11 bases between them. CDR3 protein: CASSFKDTYTGELFF. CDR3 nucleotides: TGCGCCAGCAGCTTCAAAGACACCTACACCGGGGAGCTGTTTTTT.

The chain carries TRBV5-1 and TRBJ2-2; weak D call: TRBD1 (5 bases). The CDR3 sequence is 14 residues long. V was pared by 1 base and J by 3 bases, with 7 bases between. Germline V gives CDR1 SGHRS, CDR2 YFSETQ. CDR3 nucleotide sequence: TGCGCCAGCAGCTTGACAGGAGACACCGGGGAGCTGTTTTTT. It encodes CASSLTGDTGELFF.

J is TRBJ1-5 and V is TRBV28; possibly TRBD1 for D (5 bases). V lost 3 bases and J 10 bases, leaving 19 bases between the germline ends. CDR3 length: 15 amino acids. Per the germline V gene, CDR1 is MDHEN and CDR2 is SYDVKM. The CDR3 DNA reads TGTGCCAGCAGTTTGGTTCCCGCAGGAGGGGACCCCCAGCATTTT. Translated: CASSLVPAGGDPQHF.

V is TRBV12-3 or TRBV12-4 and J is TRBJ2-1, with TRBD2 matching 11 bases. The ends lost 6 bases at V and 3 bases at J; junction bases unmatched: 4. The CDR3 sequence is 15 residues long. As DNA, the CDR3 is TGTGCCAGCAGCCCCGGGACTAGCGGCTACAATGAGCAGTTCTTC. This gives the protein CASSPGTSGYNEQFF.

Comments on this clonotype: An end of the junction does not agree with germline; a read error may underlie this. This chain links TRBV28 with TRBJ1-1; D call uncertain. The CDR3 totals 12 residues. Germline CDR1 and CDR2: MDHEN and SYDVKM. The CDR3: CAIRTGYGETFF. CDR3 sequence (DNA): TGTGCCATTAGGACCGGGTACGGTGAAACTTTCTTT. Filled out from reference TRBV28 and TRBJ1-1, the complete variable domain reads DVKVTQSSRYLVKRTGEKVFLECVQDMDHENMFWYRQDPGLGLRLIYFSYDVKMKEKGDIPEGYSVSREKKERFSLILESASTNQTSMYLCAIRTGYGETFFGQGTRLTVV.

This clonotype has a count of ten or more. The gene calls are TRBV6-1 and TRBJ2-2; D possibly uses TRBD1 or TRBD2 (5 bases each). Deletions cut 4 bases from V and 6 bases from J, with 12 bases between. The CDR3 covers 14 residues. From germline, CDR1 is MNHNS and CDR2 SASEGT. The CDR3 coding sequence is TGTGCCAGCAGTGGGGGGACGGTCCCCGGGGAGCTGTTTTTT. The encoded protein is CASSGGTVPGELFF.

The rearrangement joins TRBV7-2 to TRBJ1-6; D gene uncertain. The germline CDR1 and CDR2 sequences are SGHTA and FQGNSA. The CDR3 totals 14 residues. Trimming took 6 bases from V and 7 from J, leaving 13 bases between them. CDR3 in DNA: TGTGCCAGCAGTAGTGCAATCCAGAATTCACCCCTCCACTTT. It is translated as CASSSAIQNSPLHF.

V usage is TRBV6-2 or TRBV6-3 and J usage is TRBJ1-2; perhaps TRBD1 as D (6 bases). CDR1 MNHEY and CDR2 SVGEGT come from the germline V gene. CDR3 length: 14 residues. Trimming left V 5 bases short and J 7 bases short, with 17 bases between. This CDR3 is CASSKAGADRGYTF. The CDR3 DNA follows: TGTGCCAGCAGTAAGGCGGGGGCGGATCGTGGCTACACCTTC.

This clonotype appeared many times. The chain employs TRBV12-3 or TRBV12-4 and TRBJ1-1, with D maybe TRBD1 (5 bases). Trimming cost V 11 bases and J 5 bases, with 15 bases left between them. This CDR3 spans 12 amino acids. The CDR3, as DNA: TGTGCCTCCCAGGGCGAGTGGACTGAAGCTTTCTTT. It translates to CASQGEWTEAFF.

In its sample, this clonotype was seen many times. CDR3: CATSERQGLTDTQYF. DNA for the CDR3: TGTGCCACCTCGGAGCGGCAGGGGCTCACAGATACGCAGTATTTT. The chain carries TRBV24-1 and TRBJ2-3; D perhaps matches TRBD1 (6 bases). Germline CDR1 reads KGHDR; CDR2 reads SFDVKD. The germline V and J ends were trimmed by 9 bases and 2 bases, with 17 bases remaining between them. This CDR3 contains 15 residues.

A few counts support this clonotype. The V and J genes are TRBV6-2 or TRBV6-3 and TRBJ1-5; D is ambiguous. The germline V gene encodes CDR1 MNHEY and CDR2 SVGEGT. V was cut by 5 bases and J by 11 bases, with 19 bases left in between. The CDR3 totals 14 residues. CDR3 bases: TGTGCCAGCAGTACATCGGCCCACTCATCAGCCCAGCATTTT. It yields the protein CASSTSAHSSAQHF.

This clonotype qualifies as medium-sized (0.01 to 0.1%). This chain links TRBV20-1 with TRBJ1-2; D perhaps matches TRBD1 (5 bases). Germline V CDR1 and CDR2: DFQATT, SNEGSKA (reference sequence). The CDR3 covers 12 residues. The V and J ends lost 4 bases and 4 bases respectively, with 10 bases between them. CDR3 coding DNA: TGCAGTGCTACTGACAGCTCCTATGGCTACACCTTC. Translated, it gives CSATDSSYGYTF.

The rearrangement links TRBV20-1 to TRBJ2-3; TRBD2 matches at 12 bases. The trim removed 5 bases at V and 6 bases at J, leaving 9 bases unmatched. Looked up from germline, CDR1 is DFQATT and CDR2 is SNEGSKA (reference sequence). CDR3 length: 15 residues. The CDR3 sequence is CSALLTSGSRDTQYF. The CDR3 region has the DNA TGCAGTGCTCTCCTGACTAGCGGGAGTAGGGATACGCAGTATTTT.

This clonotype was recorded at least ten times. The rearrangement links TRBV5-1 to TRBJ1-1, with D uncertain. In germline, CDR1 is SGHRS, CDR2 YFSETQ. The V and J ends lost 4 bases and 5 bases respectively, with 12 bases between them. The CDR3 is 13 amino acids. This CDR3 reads CASSTNPETEAFF. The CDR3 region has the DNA TGCGCCAGCAGCACCAATCCGGAGACTGAAGCTTTCTTT.

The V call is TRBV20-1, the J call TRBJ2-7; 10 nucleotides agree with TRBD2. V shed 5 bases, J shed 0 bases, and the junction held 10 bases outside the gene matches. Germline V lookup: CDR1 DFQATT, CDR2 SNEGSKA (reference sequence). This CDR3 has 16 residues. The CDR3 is CSAPRVSSGGSYEQYF. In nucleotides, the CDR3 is TGCAGTGCTCCGAGGGTCTCTAGCGGGGGCTCCTACGAGCAGTACTTC.

The CDR3 is CASTPLLAANEQFF. The CDR3 DNA sequence: TGTGCCAGCACCCCATTGCTAGCCGCCAATGAGCAGTTCTTC. The J gene is TRBJ2-1, the V gene TRBV7-9; a weak D match, TRBD2 (5 bases). The CDR3 is made up of 14 amino acids. The germline V gene has CDR1 SEHNR and CDR2 FQNEAQ (reference sequence). V lost 7 bases to trimming and J lost 6 bases, with 16 bases between them.

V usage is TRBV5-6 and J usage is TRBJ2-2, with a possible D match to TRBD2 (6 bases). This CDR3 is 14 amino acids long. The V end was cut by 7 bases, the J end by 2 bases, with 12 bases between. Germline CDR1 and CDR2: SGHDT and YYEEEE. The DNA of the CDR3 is TGTGCCAGCGCCCGGGGGATTAACACCGGGGAGCTGTTTTTT. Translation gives CASARGINTGELFF.

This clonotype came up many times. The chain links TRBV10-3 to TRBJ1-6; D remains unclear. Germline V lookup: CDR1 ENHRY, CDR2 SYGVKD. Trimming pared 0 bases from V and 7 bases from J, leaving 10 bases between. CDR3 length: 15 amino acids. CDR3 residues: CAISESSVRNSPLHF. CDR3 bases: TGTGCCATCAGTGAGTCGTCGGTAAGGAATTCACCCCTCCACTTT.

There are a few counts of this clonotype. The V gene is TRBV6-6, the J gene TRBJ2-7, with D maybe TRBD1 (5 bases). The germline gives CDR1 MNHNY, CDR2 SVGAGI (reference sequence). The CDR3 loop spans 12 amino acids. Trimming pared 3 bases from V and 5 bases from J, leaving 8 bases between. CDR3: CASSYETDEQYF. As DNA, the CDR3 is TGTGCCAGCAGTTATGAGACAGACGAGCAGTACTTC.

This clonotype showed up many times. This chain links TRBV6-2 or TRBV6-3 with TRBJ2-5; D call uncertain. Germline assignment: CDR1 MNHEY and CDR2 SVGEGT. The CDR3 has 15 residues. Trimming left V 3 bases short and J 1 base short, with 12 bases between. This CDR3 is CASSYGEKAQETQYF. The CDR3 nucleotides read TGTGCCAGCAGTTATGGAGAGAAGGCCCAAGAGACCCAGTACTTC.

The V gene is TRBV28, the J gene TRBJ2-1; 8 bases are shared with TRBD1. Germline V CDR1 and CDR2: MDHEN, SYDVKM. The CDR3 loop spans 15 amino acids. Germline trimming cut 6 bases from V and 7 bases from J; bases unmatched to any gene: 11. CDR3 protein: CASSPPGGKDNEQFF. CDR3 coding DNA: TGTGCCAGCAGCCCCCCAGGGGGCAAGGATAATGAGCAGTTCTTC.

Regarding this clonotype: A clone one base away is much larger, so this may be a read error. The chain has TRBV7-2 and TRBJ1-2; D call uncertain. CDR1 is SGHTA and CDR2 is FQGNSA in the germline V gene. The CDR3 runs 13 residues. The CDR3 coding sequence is TGTGCCAACAGCTTAGAAGTGGGTTATGGCTACACCTTC. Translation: CANSLEVGYGYTF.

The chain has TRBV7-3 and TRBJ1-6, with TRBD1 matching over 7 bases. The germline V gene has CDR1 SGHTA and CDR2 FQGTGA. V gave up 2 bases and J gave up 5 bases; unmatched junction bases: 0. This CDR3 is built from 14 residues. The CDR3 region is CASSLGTDNSPLHF. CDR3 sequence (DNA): TGTGCCAGCAGCTTAGGGACAGATAATTCACCCCTCCACTTT.

CDR3 nucleotides: TGTGCCAGCAGCTCCCAGGTATTGACCTACGAGCAGTACTTC. Translated, it gives CASSSQVLTYEQYF. V gene TRBV5-4 combines with J gene TRBJ2-7; D is uncertain. There are 14 residues in the CDR3. The V gene's germline CDR1 is SGHNT and CDR2 YYREEE (reference sequence). V was clipped by 3 bases and J by 2 bases, with 12 bases between them.

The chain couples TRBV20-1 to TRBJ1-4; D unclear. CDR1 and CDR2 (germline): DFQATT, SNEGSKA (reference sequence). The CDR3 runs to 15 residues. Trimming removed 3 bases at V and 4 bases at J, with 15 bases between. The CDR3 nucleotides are TGCAGTGCTAGCGACGCGGTTCTCTTTAATGAAAAACTGTTTTTT. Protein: CSASDAVLFNEKLFF.

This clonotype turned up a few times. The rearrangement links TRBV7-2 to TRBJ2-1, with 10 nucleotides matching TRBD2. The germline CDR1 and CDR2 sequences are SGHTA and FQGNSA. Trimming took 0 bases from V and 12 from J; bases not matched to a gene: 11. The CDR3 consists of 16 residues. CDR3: CASSLAGAGGQAWQFF. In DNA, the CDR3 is TGTGCCAGCAGCTTAGCGGGAGCGGGAGGGCAAGCGTGGCAGTTCTTC.

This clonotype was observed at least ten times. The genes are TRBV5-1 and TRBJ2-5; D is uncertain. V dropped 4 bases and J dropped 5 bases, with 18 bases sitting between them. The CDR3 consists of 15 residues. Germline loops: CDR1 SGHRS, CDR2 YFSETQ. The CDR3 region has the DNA TGCGCCAGCAGCCCCGGAATGACACGCGACGAGACCCAGTACTTC. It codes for CASSPGMTRDETQYF.

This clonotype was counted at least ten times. The CDR3 nucleotides are TGCAGTGCCAATGACAGGGCCAATCAGCCCCAGCATTTT. It yields the protein CSANDRANQPQHF. This chain links TRBV20-1 with TRBJ1-5; TRBD1 matches 7 bases. Germline assignment: CDR1 DFQATT and CDR2 SNEGSKA (reference sequence). V shed 6 bases, J shed 3 bases, and the junction held 5 bases outside the gene matches. The CDR3 totals 13 residues.